These 16 T cell receptor beta chains originate from one sample sequenced in a study of identical twins. TCRdb ran MiXCR on the 5' RACE reads and lists one entry per CDR3 protein. The sample has over 500,000 distinct CDR3 sequences; about 20% are singletons. The sample was also linked to a second study, of T cells expressing NK-cell markers.

Sequencing was done on a sample of CD4+ T cells sorted from blood. All receptors derive from a woman between 18 and 29 years old in good health.

This chain uses TRBV3-1 with TRBJ2-5; possible D gene TRBD2, 6 bases. CDR3 length: 14 residues. Germline CDR1 is LGHDT and CDR2 is YNNKEL (reference sequence). Deletions cut 4 bases from V and 0 bases from J, with 9 bases between. CDR3 nucleotides: TGTGCCAGCAGCCCGGGACTTAACCAAGAGACCCAGTACTTC. It is translated as CASSPGLNQETQYF.

This clonotype showed up just a few times. The genes are TRBV12-3 or TRBV12-4 and TRBJ2-7; 7 nucleotides agree with TRBD1. Losses at the gene ends were 5 bases for V and 4 bases for J; bases not matched to a gene: 11. The CDR3 covers 15 residues. The CDR3 sequence is CASSPRRTGVYEQYF. CDR3 coding DNA: TGTGCCAGCAGTCCCCGCCGAACAGGGGTGTACGAGCAGTACTTC.

The V gene is TRBV3-1, the J gene TRBJ2-4; D not certain. In germline, CDR1 is LGHDT, CDR2 YNNKEL (reference sequence). Trimming removed 0 bases from V and 4 bases from J, with 16 bases in between. The CDR3 spans 17 residues. CDR3 residues: CASSQEPRRTLKNIQYF. The CDR3 DNA is TGTGCCAGCAGCCAAGAGCCCCGTCGGACGCTTAAAAACATTCAGTACTTC. The full variable domain, rest sourced from reference TRBV3-1 and TRBJ2-4, is DTAVSQTPKYLVTQMGNDKSIKCEQNLGHDTMYWYKQDSKKFLKIMFSYNNKELIINETVPNRFSPKSPDKAHLNLHINSLELGDSAVYFCASSQEPRRTLKNIQYFGAGTRLSVL.

The rearrangement uses TRBV5-1 and TRBJ2-7; 9 bases agree with TRBD1. V lost 4 bases to trimming and J lost 5 bases; unmatched junction nucleotides: 7. Germline CDR1 and CDR2: SGHRS and YFSETQ. There are 14 residues in the CDR3. The CDR3 protein is CASSPGTGPNEQYF. The CDR3 DNA sequence: TGCGCCAGCAGCCCGGGGACAGGGCCCAACGAGCAGTACTTC.

The rearrangement uses TRBV7-8 and TRBJ2-1; TRBD1 matches 9 bases. J lost 9 bases, V lost 5 bases, and 2 bases had no gene match. This CDR3 spans 12 amino acids. Per germline, CDR1 SGHVS and CDR2 FQNEAQ. CDR3 sequence: CASSVQGAEQFF. CDR3 DNA sequence: TGTGCCAGCAGCGTACAGGGGGCTGAGCAGTTCTTC.

The chain uses TRBV7-2 and TRBJ2-1; the match to TRBD2 covers 14 bases. CDR3 size: 16 residues. Looked up from germline, CDR1 is SGHTA and CDR2 is FQGNSA. V was pared by 1 base and J by 9 bases, with 5 bases of the junction left unmatched. The CDR3 nucleotides read TGTGCCAGCAGCTTAGAAGGGACTAGCGGGAGTAGTGAGCAGTTCTTC. Its translation is CASSLEGTSGSSEQFF.

J is TRBJ1-2 and V is TRBV5-1, with D unclear. Germline loops: CDR1 SGHRS, CDR2 YFSETQ. Trimming pared 0 bases from V and 1 base from J, leaving 4 bases between. CDR3 length equals 13 residues. The chain's CDR3 is CASSLDDNYGYTF. The CDR3 nucleotides read TGCGCCAGCAGCTTGGATGATAACTATGGCTACACCTTC.

The rearrangement joins TRBV20-1 to TRBJ1-1, with 7 bases that match TRBD1. CDR3 length: 12 residues. With 5 bases clipped from V and 7 bases from J, the junction kept 7 bases outside the gene matches. Germline CDR1 and CDR2: DFQATT and SNEGSKA (reference sequence). CDR3 loop: CSADSGQVEAFF. The CDR3 DNA reads TGCAGTGCTGATAGTGGACAGGTTGAAGCTTTCTTT.

A few counts support this clonotype. The V gene is TRBV20-1, the J gene TRBJ2-1; 10 bases fit TRBD2. The junction had 15 bases not matched to a gene; V was cut back by 7 bases and J by 0 bases. CDR3 length: 18 residues. Germline V gene sequence: CDR1 DFQATT, CDR2 SNEGSKA (reference sequence). The CDR3: CSGTIRTSGGSSYNEQFF. The DNA for the CDR3 is TGCAGTGGAACCATACGGACTAGCGGAGGGAGCTCCTACAATGAGCAGTTCTTC.

The chain uses TRBV9 and TRBJ2-3; 7 bases are shared with TRBD2. The CDR3 totals 16 residues. With V trimmed by 0 bases and J by 0 bases, 4 bases remained unmatched. The germline V gene has CDR1 SGDLS and CDR2 YYNGEE. The CDR3 loop reads CASSVGLGGSTDTQYF. In nucleotides, the CDR3 is TGTGCCAGCAGCGTAGGATTGGGGGGGAGCACAGATACGCAGTATTTT.

The rearrangement uses TRBV20-1 and TRBJ2-1; 11 bases agree with TRBD2. This CDR3 is 14 amino acids long. In germline, CDR1 is DFQATT, CDR2 SNEGSKA (reference sequence). V gave up 5 bases and J gave up 7 bases; unmatched junction bases: 7. CDR3 sequence (DNA): TGCAGTGCTTCCCGCGGACTAGCGGGTAATGAGCAGTTCTTC. Its translation: CSASRGLAGNEQFF.

This clonotype was counted once. This chain joins TRBV5-1 and TRBJ2-2; tentative D call: TRBD2 (6 bases). This CDR3 is built from 15 residues. The germline gives CDR1 SGHRS, CDR2 YFSETQ. Between the trimmed V and J ends, which lost 4 bases and 2 bases, there was a span of 12 bases. CDR3 loop: CASSPRDLNTGELFF. DNA for the CDR3: TGCGCCAGCAGCCCCCGGGACTTAAACACCGGGGAGCTGTTTTTT.

The chain uses TRBV5-1 and TRBJ2-1; 13 positions match TRBD2. The CDR3 is 15 residues long. V trimming: 4 bases; J trimming: 8 bases; junction bases outside the gene matches: 6. Germline CDR1 and CDR2: SGHRS and YFSETQ. CDR3 sequence (DNA): TGCGCCAGCAGCACCCTGGGACTAGCGGGGTATGAGCAGTTCTTC. Its protein product is CASSTLGLAGYEQFF.

This clonotype was recorded a few times. This rearrangement joins TRBV5-1 to TRBJ1-5; a possible D gene is TRBD1 (6 bases). V was pared by 3 bases and J by 7 bases, with 14 bases between. The germline V gene has CDR1 SGHRS and CDR2 YFSETQ. This CDR3 has 14 amino acids. DNA of the CDR3: TGCGCCAGCAGCTCCCAGGGCGGGGGCCAGCCCCAGCATTTT. It specifies CASSSQGGGQPQHF.

This clonotype was seen a handful of times. The chain employs TRBV20-1 and TRBJ2-1; 7 bases are shared with TRBD2. The CDR3 totals 13 residues. Looked up from germline, CDR1 is DFQATT and CDR2 is SNEGSKA (reference sequence). J was trimmed by 6 bases and V by 6 bases; bases with no gene match: 8. The CDR3 here is CSAARTSGNEQFF. The CDR3 nucleotides are TGCAGTGCGGCCAGGACTAGTGGCAATGAGCAGTTCTTC.

This clonotype has at least ten counts. The chain is built from TRBV18 and TRBJ2-1, with D maybe TRBD2 (6 bases). The CDR3 contains 14 residues. Germline CDR1 is KGHSH and CDR2 is LQKENI. V was cut by 4 bases and J by 4 bases, with 11 bases left in between. CDR3 coding DNA: TGTGCCAGCTCACTCATAGCGGAGTACAATGAGCAGTTCTTC. Translated: CASSLIAEYNEQFF. Drawing the rest from reference TRBV18 and TRBJ2-1, the complete variable domain is NAGVMQNPRHLVRRRGQEARLRCSPMKGHSHVYWYRQLPEEGLKFMVYLQKENIIDESGMPKERFSAEFPKEGPSILRIQQVVRGDSAAYFCASSLIAEYNEQFFGPGTRLTVL.